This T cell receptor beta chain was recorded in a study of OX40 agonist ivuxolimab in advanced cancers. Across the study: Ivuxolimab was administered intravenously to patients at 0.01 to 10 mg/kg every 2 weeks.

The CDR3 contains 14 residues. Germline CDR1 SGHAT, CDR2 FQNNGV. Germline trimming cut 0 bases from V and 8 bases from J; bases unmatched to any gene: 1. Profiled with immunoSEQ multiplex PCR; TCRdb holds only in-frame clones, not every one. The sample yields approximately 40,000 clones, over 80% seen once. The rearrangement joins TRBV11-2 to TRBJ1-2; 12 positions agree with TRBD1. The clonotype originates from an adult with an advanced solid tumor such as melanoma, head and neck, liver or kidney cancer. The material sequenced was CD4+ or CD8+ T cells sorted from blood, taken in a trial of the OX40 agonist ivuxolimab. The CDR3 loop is CASSLDGTGGGYTF. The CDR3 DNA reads TGTGCCAGCAGCTTAGACGGGACAGGGGGCGGCTACACCTTC.